Listed here are 12 T cell receptor beta chains from one sample, sequenced in a study of T cells in tumors after PD-1 blockade. TCRdb's copy holds only in-frame clones and misses some; the assay was immunoSEQ multiplex PCR. The sample includes approximately 60,000 clones, 74% of them seen just once. The sample in question was PBMCs, obtained after anti-PD-1 treatment. The receptors originated from a human donor with basal cell carcinoma.

J is TRBJ2-5 and V is TRBV7-6; TRBD2 matches 8 bases. Germline CDR1 SGHVS, CDR2 FNYEAQ. CDR3 length: 14 residues. Losses at the gene ends were 3 bases for V and 1 base for J; bases not matched to a gene: 1. The CDR3 DNA follows: TGTGCCAGCAGCTTTACTAGCGGCCAAGAGACCCAGTACTTC. Protein sequence: CASSFTSGQETQYF.

V usage is TRBV5-1 and J usage is TRBJ2-7, with a weak D call TRBD2 (7 bases). V was shortened by 4 bases and J by 4 bases, with 12 bases between the two germline ends. Germline CDR1 SGHRS, CDR2 YFSETQ. The CDR3 length is 13 residues. The CDR3 coding sequence is TGCGCCAGCAGCCGGGGGGCAGATTACGAGCAGTACTTC. This encodes CASSRGADYEQYF.

V gene TRBV4-2 combines with J gene TRBJ1-3; tentatively, D is TRBD1 (5 bases). The CDR3 runs 15 residues. Per the germline V gene, CDR1 is LGHNA and CDR2 is YNFKEQ. V was shortened by 0 bases and J by 2 bases, with 8 bases between the two germline ends. The CDR3 DNA reads as TGTGCCAGCAGCCAAGAGGGGGGGACTGGAAACACCATATATTTT. Translating it yields CASSQEGGTGNTIYF.

The table lists this clone with a few counts. The genes are TRBV3-1 (or the pseudogene TRBV3-2) and TRBJ2-3, with D perhaps being TRBD1 or TRBD2 (6 bases each). Trimming shortened V by 0 bases and J by 0 bases, and 13 bases separated the two germline ends. Germline CDR1 and CDR2: LGHDT and YNNKEL (reference sequence). CDR3 size: 17 residues. CDR3: CASSQEMLGGSTDTQYF. The CDR3 DNA reads TGTGCCAGCAGCCAAGAGATGCTCGGGGGCAGCACAGATACGCAGTATTTT.

The chain joins TRBV5-1 to TRBJ2-3; perhaps D is TRBD1 or TRBD2 (5 bases each). V lost 3 bases to trimming and J lost 4 bases, with 15 bases between them. Germline CDR1 reads SGHRS; CDR2 reads YFSETQ. This CDR3 is built from 15 residues. The CDR3 sequence is CASSSLAVGADTQYF. The CDR3 DNA reads as TGCGCCAGCAGCTCGTTGGCGGTGGGGGCAGATACGCAGTATTTT.

In this sample, this clone turned up once. J is TRBJ1-1 and V is TRBV27; 7 bases are shared with TRBD1. V lost 0 bases and J lost 1; bases outside the gene matches: 2. Germline lookup yields CDR1 MNHEY and CDR2 SMNVEV (reference sequence). This CDR3 region has 15 residues. DNA of the CDR3: TGTGCCAGCAGTTTATCGGAGGGGGCGAACACTGAAGCTTTCTTT. This translates into CASSLSEGANTEAFF.

The chain joins TRBV30 to TRBJ2-5; TRBD2 matches at 12 bases. CDR1 is GTSNPN and CDR2 is SVGIG in the germline V gene (reference sequence). V lost 3 bases, J lost 5 bases, and 4 bases stayed unmatched. CDR3 size: 14 residues. The CDR3, as DNA: TGTGCCTGGAGACTAGCGGGGGGTTCTGAGACCCAGTACTTC. This sequence encodes CAWRLAGGSETQYF.

This clone was counted only a few times. The genes are TRBV3-1 (or the pseudogene TRBV3-2) and TRBJ1-2; D remains unclear. The CDR3 length is 13 residues. Trimming took off 3 bases at V and 7 bases at J, with 12 bases between the two ends. From germline, CDR1 is LGHDT and CDR2 YNNKEL (reference sequence). CDR3 loop: CASSHFGELGYTF. The CDR3 DNA reads TGTGCCAGCAGCCATTTTGGGGAGCTTGGCTACACCTTC.

The chain is built from TRBV19 and TRBJ1-1; weak D call: TRBD1 (6 bases). Trimming left V 3 bases short and J 4 bases short, with 15 bases between. CDR1 is LNHDA and CDR2 is SQIVND in the germline V gene (reference sequence). This CDR3 has 15 amino acids. In nucleotides, the CDR3 is TGTGCCAGTAGTATGGGGGCCGGGTCTATCACTGAAGCTTTCTTT. It specifies CASSMGAGSITEAFF. Full variable domain (rest looked up from reference TRBV19 and TRBJ1-1): DGGITQSPKYLFRKEGQNVTLSCEQNLNHDAMYWYRQDPGQGLRLIYYSQIVNDFQKGDIAEGYSVSREKKESFPLTVTSAQKNPTAFYLCASSMGAGSITEAFFGQGTRLTVV.

The V and J genes are TRBV6-1 and TRBJ1-4; 7 nucleotides line up with TRBD1. In germline, CDR1 is MNHNS, CDR2 SASEGT. Unmatched junction bases numbered 4, after V lost 3 bases and J lost 3 bases. The CDR3 consists of 15 residues. The CDR3 is CASSDLQGANEKLFF. For the CDR3, the DNA is TGTGCCAGCAGTGACCTGCAGGGGGCTAATGAAAAACTGTTTTTT.

The chain combines TRBV5-1 with TRBJ2-3, with 12 bases identical to TRBD2. CDR3 size: 16 residues. The V gene's germline CDR1 is SGHRS and CDR2 YFSETQ. Trimming took 3 bases from V and 0 from J; bases not matched to a gene: 2. CDR3 region: CASSSGLAGSTDTQYF. CDR3 in DNA: TGCGCCAGCAGCTCTGGACTAGCGGGGAGCACAGATACGCAGTATTTT.

The chain carries TRBV30 and TRBJ2-2, with 8 bases identical to TRBD2. There are 16 residues in the CDR3. Germline CDR1 is GTSNPN and CDR2 is SVGIG (reference sequence). J was trimmed by 4 bases and V by 0 bases; bases with no gene match: 7. The CDR3 DNA reads TGTGCCTGGAGTGTAAGGGCGGGGGGCCCCACCGGGGAGCTGTTTTTT. Amino acid sequence: CAWSVRAGGPTGELFF.